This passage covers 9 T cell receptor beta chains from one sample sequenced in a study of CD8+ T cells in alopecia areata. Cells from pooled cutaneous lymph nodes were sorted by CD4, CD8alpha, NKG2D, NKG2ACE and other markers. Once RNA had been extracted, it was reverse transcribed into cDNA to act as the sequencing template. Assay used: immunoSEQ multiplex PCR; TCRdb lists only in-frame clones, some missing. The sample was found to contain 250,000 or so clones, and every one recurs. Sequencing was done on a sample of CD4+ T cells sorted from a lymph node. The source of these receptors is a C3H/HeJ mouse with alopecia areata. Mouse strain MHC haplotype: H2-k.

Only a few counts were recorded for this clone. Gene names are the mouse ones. CDR3 sequence reads: CTCSAGGTEDTQYF. CDR3 DNA, as far as it was read: TGCACCTGCAGTGCAGGTGGGACAGAAGAC. V is TRBV1 and J is TRBJ2-5; 7 nucleotides line up with TRBD1. The CDR3 is cut off 4 residues early in the read; its end comes from the germline J gene. Germline V gene data show CDR1 as NSQYPW and CDR2 as LRSPGD (reference sequence). This CDR3 is built from 14 residues.

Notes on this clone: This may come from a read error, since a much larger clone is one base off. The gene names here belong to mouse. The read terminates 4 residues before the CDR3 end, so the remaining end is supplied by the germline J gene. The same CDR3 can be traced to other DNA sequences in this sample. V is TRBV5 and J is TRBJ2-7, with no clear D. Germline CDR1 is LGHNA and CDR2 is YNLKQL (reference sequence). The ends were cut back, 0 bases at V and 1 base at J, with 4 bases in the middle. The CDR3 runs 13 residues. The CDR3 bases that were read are TGTGCCAGCAGCCAAGACAGTTCCTAT. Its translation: CASSQDSSY. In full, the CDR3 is CASSQDSSYEQYF.

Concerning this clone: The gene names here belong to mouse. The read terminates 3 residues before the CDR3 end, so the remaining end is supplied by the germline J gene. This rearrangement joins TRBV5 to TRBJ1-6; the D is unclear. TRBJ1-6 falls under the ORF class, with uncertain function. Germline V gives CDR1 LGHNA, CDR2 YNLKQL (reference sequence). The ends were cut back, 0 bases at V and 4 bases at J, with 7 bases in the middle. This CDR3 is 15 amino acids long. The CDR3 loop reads CASSQDNRYNSPLYF. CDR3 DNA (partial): TGTGCCAGCAGCCAAGATAACAGATATAATTCGCCC.

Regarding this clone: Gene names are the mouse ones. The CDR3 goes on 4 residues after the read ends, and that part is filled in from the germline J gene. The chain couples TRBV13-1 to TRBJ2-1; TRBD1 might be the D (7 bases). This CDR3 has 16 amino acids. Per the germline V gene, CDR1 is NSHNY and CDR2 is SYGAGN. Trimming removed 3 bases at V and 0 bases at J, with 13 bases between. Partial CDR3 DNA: TGTGCCAGCAGTGGTCGCCAGGGGGGTAACTATGCT. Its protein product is CASSGRQGGNYA. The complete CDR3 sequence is CASSGRQGGNYAEQFF.

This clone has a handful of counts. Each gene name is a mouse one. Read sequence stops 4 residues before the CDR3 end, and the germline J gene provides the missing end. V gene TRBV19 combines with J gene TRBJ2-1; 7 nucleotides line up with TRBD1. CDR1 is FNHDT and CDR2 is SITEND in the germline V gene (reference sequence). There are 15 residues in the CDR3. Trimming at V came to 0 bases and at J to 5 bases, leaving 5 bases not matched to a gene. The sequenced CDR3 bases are TGTGCCAGCAGTATAGTACAGGGGCTGGATGCT. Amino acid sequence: CASSIVQGLDA. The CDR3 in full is CASSIVQGLDAEQFF.

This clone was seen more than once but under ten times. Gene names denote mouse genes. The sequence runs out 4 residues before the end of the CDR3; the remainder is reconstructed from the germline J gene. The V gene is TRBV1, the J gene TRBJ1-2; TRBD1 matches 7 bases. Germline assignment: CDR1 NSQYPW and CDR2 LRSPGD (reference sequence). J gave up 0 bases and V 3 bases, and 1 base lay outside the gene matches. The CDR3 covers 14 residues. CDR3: CTCSADRSNSDYTF. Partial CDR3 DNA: TGCACCTGCAGTGCGGACAGGTCAAACTCC.

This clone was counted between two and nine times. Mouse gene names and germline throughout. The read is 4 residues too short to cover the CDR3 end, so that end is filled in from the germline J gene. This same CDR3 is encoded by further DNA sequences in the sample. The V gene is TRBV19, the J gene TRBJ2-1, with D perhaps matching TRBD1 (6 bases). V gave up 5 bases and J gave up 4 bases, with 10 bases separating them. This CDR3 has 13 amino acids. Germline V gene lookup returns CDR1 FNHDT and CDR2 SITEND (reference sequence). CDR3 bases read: TGTGCCAGCAGCCCTCAGGGGTATGCT. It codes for CASSPQGYA. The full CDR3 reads CASSPQGYAEQFF.

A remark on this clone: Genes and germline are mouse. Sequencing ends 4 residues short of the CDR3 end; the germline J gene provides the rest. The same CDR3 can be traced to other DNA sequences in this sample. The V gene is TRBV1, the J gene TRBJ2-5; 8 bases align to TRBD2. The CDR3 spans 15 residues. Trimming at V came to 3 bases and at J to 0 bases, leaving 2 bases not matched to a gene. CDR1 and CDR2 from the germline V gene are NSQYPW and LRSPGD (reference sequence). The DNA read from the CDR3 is TGCACCTGCAGTGCCGACTGGGGTAACCAAGAC. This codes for CTCSADWGNQD. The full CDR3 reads CTCSADWGNQDTQYF.

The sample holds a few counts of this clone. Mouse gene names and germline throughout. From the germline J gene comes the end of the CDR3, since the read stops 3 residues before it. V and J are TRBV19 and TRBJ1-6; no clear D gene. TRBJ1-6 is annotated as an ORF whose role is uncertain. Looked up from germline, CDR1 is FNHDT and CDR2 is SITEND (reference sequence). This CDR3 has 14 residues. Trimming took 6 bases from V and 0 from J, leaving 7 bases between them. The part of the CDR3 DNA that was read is TGTGCCAGCACCAAGGGTTCCTATAATTCGCCC. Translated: CASTKGSYNSP. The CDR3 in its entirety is CASTKGSYNSPLYF.